This TCR beta chain was obtained from a study of cytomegalovirus exposure and HLA in healthy donors. Overall study findings and caveats: The authors enumerated over 150 TCR beta chains as linked to cytomegalovirus. Subsequent analysis revealed that first-cohort TCR clusters tended to co-occur in the 120 or so validation repertoires. Cytomegalovirus status, reportedly, was diagnosed with high specificity and sensitivity by the classifier.

Turning to this clone: The antigen remains unidentified.

Profiling relied on immunoSEQ multiplex PCR, and the TCRdb table lists in-frame clones only, not all of them. The sample contains about 160,000 clones, over 80% of which appear only once. V dropped 4 bases and J dropped 7 bases, with 10 bases sitting between them. The CDR3 has 12 residues. Germline V gene data show CDR1 as SEHNR and CDR2 as FQNEAQ (reference sequence). Sequenced material: PBMCs. The clonotype was recovered from a man aged 30 to 45 in good health and CMV-seropositive. The chain has TRBV7-9 and TRBJ1-1; weak D call: TRBD1 (5 bases). The CDR3 reads CASSSIDSEAFF. The DNA for the CDR3 is TGTGCCAGCAGCTCCATCGACAGTGAAGCTTTCTTT.